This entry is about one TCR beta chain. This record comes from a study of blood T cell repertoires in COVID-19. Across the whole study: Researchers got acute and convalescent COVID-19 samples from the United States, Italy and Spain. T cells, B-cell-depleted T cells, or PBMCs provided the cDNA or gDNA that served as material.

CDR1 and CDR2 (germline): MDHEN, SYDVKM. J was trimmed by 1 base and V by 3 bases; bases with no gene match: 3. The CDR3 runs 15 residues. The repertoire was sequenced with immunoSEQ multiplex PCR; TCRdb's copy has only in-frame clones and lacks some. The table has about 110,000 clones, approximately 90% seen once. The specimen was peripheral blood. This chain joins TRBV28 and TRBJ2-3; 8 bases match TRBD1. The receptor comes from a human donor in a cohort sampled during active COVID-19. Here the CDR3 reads CASSLLGQGTDTQYF. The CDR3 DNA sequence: TGTGCCAGCAGTTTGTTGGGACAGGGCACAGATACGCAGTATTTT.